The rows below give T cell receptor beta chains drawn from one sample of a study of human T cells and chemical hapten exposure. TCRdb itself ran the RACE reads through MiXCR, one entry per CDR3 protein. Of roughly 260,000 distinct CDR3 sequences in the sample, 7.5% to 9% were seen once. The sample consisted of whole blood, taken in connection with sensitization to the hapten diphenylcyclopropenone (DPC). The receptors come from a woman aged 40 to 49 with alopecia areata. Some clones in this sample may be carry-over from other donors' samples. Each CDR3 is given with its conserved first and last residue. D genes are given only for firm matches. For some rows the clone size is stated as once, few or many, or as a class when expanded; others skip it.

d_call j_call clone_size v_call cdr3_aa cdr3_nt
NA TRBJ2-5 few TRBV2 CASSHDETQYF TGTGCCAGCAGTCACGACGAGACCCAGTACTTC
NA TRBJ2-3 few TRBV5-4 CASTAGNTQYF TGTGCCAGCACCGCCGGGAATACGCAGTATTTT
NA TRBJ2-1 NA TRBV3-1 CASSQSAGSYNEQFF TGTGCCAGCAGCCAATCAGCGGGCTCCTACAATGAGCAGTTCTTC
TRBD2 TRBJ2-5 once TRBV2 CASQAQAGEETQYF TGTGCCAGCCAGGCCCAGGCGGGGGAAGAGACCCAGTACTTC
NA TRBJ1-2 many TRBV7-9 CASSYTSNYGYTF TGTGCCAGCAGCTATACATCTAACTATGGCTACACCTTC
NA TRBJ1-1 NA TRBV12-3/TRBV12-4 CASSFGAGRTNTEAFF TGTGCCAGCAGTTTCGGGGCAGGCAGGACGAACACTGAAGCTTTCTTT
TRBD1 TRBJ2-7 few TRBV12-3/TRBV12-4 CASRKKGQSLEQYF TGTGCCAGCAGAAAAAAGGGACAGTCCCTCGAGCAGTACTTC
NA TRBJ1-4 many TRBV25-1 CASSEAQLSDNEKLFF TGTGCCAGCAGTGAAGCCCAGCTTAGCGATAATGAAAAACTGTTTTTT
NA TRBJ2-7 NA TRBV7-3 CASSVTGGSEQYF TGTGCCAGCAGCGTAACTGGGGGGAGCGAGCAGTACTTC
NA TRBJ1-3 few TRBV4-2 CASSQELQGAGNTIYF TGTGCCAGCAGCCAAGAATTACAGGGAGCTGGAAACACCATATATTTT
TRBD1 TRBJ1-3 NA TRBV7-6 CASSPTRTGVFGGGNTIYF TGTGCCAGCAGCCCGACCCGGACAGGGGTATTTGGTGGTGGAAACACCATATATTTT
TRBD2 TRBJ2-1 many TRBV6-2/TRBV6-3 CASSYGSGRAGYNEQFF TGTGCCAGCAGTTACGGTAGCGGGAGGGCCGGCTACAATGAGCAGTTCTTC
NA TRBJ2-2 many TRBV29-1 CSVESSETGELFF TGCAGCGTTGAATCCTCGGAGACCGGGGAGCTGTTTTTT
NA TRBJ1-4 few TRBV9 CASHPDPQPRANEKLFF TGTGCCAGCCACCCGGATCCACAGCCCAGAGCTAATGAAAAACTGTTTTTT
NA TRBJ2-7 many TRBV7-9 CASSPVSTYEQYF TGTGCCAGCAGCCCTGTATCTACCTACGAGCAGTACTTC
TRBD2 TRBJ2-3 few TRBV5-4 CASSLASGTSTDTQYF TGTGCCAGCAGCTTGGCTAGCGGGACTAGCACAGATACGCAGTATTTT
TRBD1 TRBJ1-5 many TRBV18 CASSDRPQQPQHF TGTGCCAGCTCGGACAGGCCCCAGCAGCCCCAGCATTTT
TRBD1 TRBJ2-1 NA TRBV9 CASSVEARGQGHNEQFF TGTGCCAGCAGCGTAGAGGCGAGGGGACAGGGCCACAATGAGCAGTTCTTC
NA TRBJ2-3 NA TRBV11-1 CASSFGGRGQDTQYF TGTGCCAGCAGCTTCGGAGGGAGAGGTCAAGATACGCAGTATTTT
NA TRBJ2-3 NA TRBV7-3 CASSPSSGADTQYF TGTGCCAGCAGCCCCTCCTCGGGAGCAGATACGCAGTATTTT
TRBD2 TRBJ2-3 few TRBV5-1 CASSQISGSVADTQYF TGCGCCAGCAGCCAGATAAGCGGGAGCGTGGCAGATACGCAGTATTTT
TRBD1 TRBJ1-4 NA TRBV10-3 CAISETRQGAEKLFF TGTGCCATCAGTGAGACGCGGCAGGGGGCAGAAAAACTGTTTTTT
NA TRBJ2-5 medium-sized TRBV12-3/TRBV12-4 CASSIEGSGETQYF TGTGCCAGCAGTATAGAGGGGTCTGGAGAGACCCAGTACTTC